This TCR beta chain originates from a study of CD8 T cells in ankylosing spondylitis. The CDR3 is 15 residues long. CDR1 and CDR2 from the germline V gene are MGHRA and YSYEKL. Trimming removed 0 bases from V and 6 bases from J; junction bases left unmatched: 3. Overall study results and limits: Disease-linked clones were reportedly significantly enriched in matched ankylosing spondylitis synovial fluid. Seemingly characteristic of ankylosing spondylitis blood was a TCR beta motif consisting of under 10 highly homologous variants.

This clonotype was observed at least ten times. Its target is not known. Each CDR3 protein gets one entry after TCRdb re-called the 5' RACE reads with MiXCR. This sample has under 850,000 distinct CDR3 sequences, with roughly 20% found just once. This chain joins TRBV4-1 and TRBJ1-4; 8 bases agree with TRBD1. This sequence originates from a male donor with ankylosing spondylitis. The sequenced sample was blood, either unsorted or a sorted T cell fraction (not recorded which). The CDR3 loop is CASSQEETGDEKLFF. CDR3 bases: TGCGCCAGCAGCCAAGAAGAGACAGGGGATGAAAAACTGTTTTTT.